A single sample is the source of the 25 T cell receptor beta chains below, sequenced in a study of OX40 agonist ivuxolimab in advanced cancers. The data were produced by immunoSEQ multiplex PCR, yet TCRdb's version contains in-frame clones alone and is incomplete. The data hold tens of thousands of clones, with about 85% observed a single time. The sequences come from CD4+ or CD8+ T cells sorted from blood, collected in a trial of the OX40 agonist ivuxolimab. These receptors originate from an adult with an advanced solid tumor such as melanoma, head and neck, liver or kidney cancer.

This rearrangement joins TRBV4-2 to TRBJ2-5; D unclear. The CDR3 is 14 amino acids. Trimming cost V 2 bases and J 2 bases, with 9 bases left between them. Germline V gene lookup returns CDR1 LGHNA and CDR2 YNFKEQ. The CDR3 protein is CASSQSQKQETQYF. DNA of the CDR3: TGTGCCAGCAGCCAATCGCAGAAACAAGAGACCCAGTACTTC.

The chain couples TRBV4-3 to TRBJ2-2; 7 nucleotides match TRBD2. V lost 0 bases to trimming and J lost 3 bases; unmatched junction nucleotides: 7. The CDR3 has 17 residues. CDR1 and CDR2 (germline): LGHNA, YSLEER. DNA of the CDR3: TGCGCCAGCAGCCAAGAGCGTAAAAGCGGGGACACCGGGGAGCTGTTTTTT. It yields the protein CASSQERKSGDTGELFF.

This chain joins TRBV7-9 and TRBJ2-5; D perhaps matches TRBD1 (6 bases). With 6 bases removed from V and 5 bases from J, the gap between germline ends came to 19 bases. This CDR3 has 15 residues. The germline gives CDR1 SEHNR, CDR2 FQNEAQ (reference sequence). CDR3 loop: CASSSGTHASETQYF. The CDR3 coding sequence is TGTGCCAGCAGTTCCGGGACACATGCTTCGGAGACCCAGTACTTC.

V and J are TRBV19 and TRBJ2-3; D may be TRBD2 (7 bases). This CDR3 is 16 amino acids long. Trimming removed 7 bases from V and 3 bases from J, with 20 bases in between. Germline CDR1 and CDR2: LNHDA and SQIVND (reference sequence). The chain's CDR3 is CASTPQGGAGTDTQYF. Here the CDR3 DNA reads TGTGCCAGTACCCCCCAAGGGGGGGCCGGGACAGATACGCAGTATTTT.

The gene calls are TRBV30 and TRBJ2-5; 15 bases map to TRBD2. The V segment lost 2 bases and the J segment 5 bases; nucleotides outside the gene matches: 6. Germline V gene sequence: CDR1 GTSNPN, CDR2 SVGIG (reference sequence). The CDR3 extends over 16 amino acids. CDR3: CAWSLGGLAGGETQYF. DNA for the CDR3: TGTGCCTGGAGTCTCGGGGGACTAGCGGGAGGTGAGACCCAGTACTTC.

This chain uses TRBV30 with TRBJ1-1; the D gene is possibly TRBD1 (5 bases). V was trimmed by 5 bases and J by 0 bases, leaving 7 bases between them. CDR1 is GTSNPN and CDR2 is SVGIG in the germline V gene (reference sequence). This CDR3 contains 12 residues. The CDR3: CAWGGMNTEAFF. The CDR3 nucleotides read TGTGCCTGGGGGGGGATGAACACTGAAGCTTTCTTT.

The chain is built from TRBV7-9 and TRBJ1-1; no definite D call. Trimming took 1 base from V and 4 from J, leaving 13 bases between them. The V gene's germline CDR1 is SEHNR and CDR2 FQNEAQ (reference sequence). The CDR3 contains 15 residues. CDR3 amino acids: CASSLESRLGTEAFF. CDR3 sequence (DNA): TGTGCCAGCAGCTTAGAGAGTAGGCTCGGCACTGAAGCTTTCTTT.

This chain connects TRBV7-2 to TRBJ2-5; D might be TRBD2 (6 bases). V was clipped by 5 bases and J by 5 bases, with 15 bases between them. CDR1 is SGHTA, CDR2 FQGNSA, per germline. The CDR3 is 14 amino acids. CDR3 residues: CASSLGGVWETQYF. Written as DNA, the CDR3 is TGTGCCAGCAGCCTTGGCGGGGTCTGGGAGACCCAGTACTTC.

The V call is TRBV6-5, the J call TRBJ1-6, with 10 bases lining up with TRBD1. CDR1 MNHEY and CDR2 SVGAGI come from the germline V gene. The trim removed 4 bases at V and 9 bases at J, leaving 3 bases unmatched. The length of the CDR3 is 14 residues. The DNA for the CDR3 is TGTGCCAGCAGTTCCGGGACAGGGGTTTCACCCCTCCACTTT. Protein product: CASSSGTGVSPLHF.

This CDR3 reads CASSLGLTSGGFSDTQYF. CDR3 coding DNA: TGTGCCAGCAGCTTAGGATTGACTAGCGGGGGCTTTTCGGATACGCAGTATTTT. V and J are TRBV7-6 and TRBJ2-3, with TRBD2 matching 12 bases. The CDR3 sequence is 18 residues long. The germline V gene has CDR1 SGHVS and CDR2 FNYEAQ. Losses at the gene ends were 1 base for V and 6 bases for J; bases not matched to a gene: 11.

This clone was seen a few times. The CDR3 coding sequence is TGTGCCAGCAGCTTCTCCTTAGGGAGGCAAGAGACCCAGTACTTC. Translation gives CASSFSLGRQETQYF. The V and J genes are TRBV5-4 and TRBJ2-5; TRBD2 is a possible D gene (6 bases). The CDR3 covers 15 residues. Germline loops: CDR1 SGHNT, CDR2 YYREEE (reference sequence). The germline V and J ends were trimmed by 2 bases and 2 bases, with 13 bases remaining between them.

There are a few counts of this clone. The V and J genes are TRBV19 and TRBJ1-1; perhaps TRBD1 as D (5 bases). V shed 2 bases and J shed 6 bases, with 13 bases lying between them. The CDR3 is 14 residues long. The germline V gene has CDR1 LNHDA and CDR2 SQIVND (reference sequence). CDR3 nucleotide sequence: TGTGCCAGTAGTATATCACCCGGGACTTCTGAAGCTTTCTTT. As protein: CASSISPGTSEAFF.

The chain employs TRBV25-1 and TRBJ2-1; D perhaps matches TRBD2 (5 bases). V lost 6 bases and J 3 bases, leaving 12 bases between the germline ends. The CDR3 sequence is 14 residues long. Germline CDR1 MGHDK, CDR2 SYGVNS. The CDR3: CASREDGDYNEQFF. CDR3 nucleotide sequence: TGTGCCAGCAGAGAGGACGGGGACTACAATGAGCAGTTCTTC.

The chain combines TRBV7-9 with TRBJ1-1; 8 positions match TRBD1. The V segment lost 5 bases and the J segment 3 bases; nucleotides outside the gene matches: 8. The CDR3 spans 15 residues. Looked up from germline, CDR1 is SEHNR and CDR2 is FQNEAQ (reference sequence). The DNA of the CDR3 is TGTGCCAGCAGCACTTGGACAGGGTGGGACACTGAAGCTTTCTTT. Its translation is CASSTWTGWDTEAFF.

The chain carries TRBV12-5 and TRBJ2-7; D uncertain. V gave up 5 bases and J gave up 7 bases, with 12 bases separating them. In germline, CDR1 is LGHNT, CDR2 FRNRAP. The CDR3 contains 12 residues. CDR3 in amino acids: CASGPEQIEQYF. The CDR3 coding sequence is TGTGCTAGTGGTCCCGAGCAGATAGAGCAGTACTTC.

The rearrangement uses TRBV6-1 and TRBJ2-5; TRBD1 matches at 9 bases. The J call is doubtful: the DNA matches TRBJ2-7 better. CDR1 and CDR2 (germline): MNHNS, SASEGT. The CDR3 consists of 15 residues. CDR3 protein: CASSEQDRGSYEQYF. The CDR3 region has the DNA TGTGCCAGCAGTGAGCAGGACAGGGGCTCCTACGAGCAGTACTTC.

CDR3 DNA: TGTGCCAGCTCACCATATGGCAGGGAGGATGGCTACACCTTC. Its translation: CASSPYGREDGYTF. The chain couples TRBV18 to TRBJ1-2; maybe TRBD1 (5 bases). The CDR3 runs to 14 residues. Germline assignment: CDR1 KGHSH and CDR2 LQKENI. V lost 2 bases, J lost 6 bases, and 13 bases lay in between.

V is TRBV7-2 and J is TRBJ2-3; a weak D match, TRBD2 (7 bases). The CDR3 loop spans 17 amino acids. V lost 5 bases, J lost 2 bases, and 20 bases lay in between. CDR1 and CDR2 (germline): SGHTA, FQGNSA. Here the CDR3 DNA reads TGTGCCAGCAGCACGGGGGGACATCTCGCCTCCACAGATACGCAGTATTTT. Translation gives CASSTGGHLASTDTQYF.

The rearrangement uses TRBV9 and TRBJ2-3; D unresolved. This CDR3 spans 12 amino acids. Germline assignment: CDR1 SGDLS and CDR2 YYNGEE. The V gene lost 0 bases and the J gene lost 3 bases, with 2 bases spanning the gap. The CDR3 coding sequence is TGTGCCAGCAGCGTAGGAACAGATACGCAGTATTTT. Amino acids: CASSVGTDTQYF.

In this sample, this clone turned up once. The rearrangement uses TRBV11-2 and TRBJ2-7; D unclear. The V gene lost 2 bases and the J gene lost 3 bases, with 14 bases spanning the gap. The length of the CDR3 is 15 residues. CDR1 is SGHAT and CDR2 is FQNNGV in the germline V gene. CDR3 nucleotide sequence: TGTGCCAGCAGCTTACAAGGGAACGATATCTACGAGCAGTACTTC. Translating it yields CASSLQGNDIYEQYF.

V gene TRBV12-5 combines with J gene TRBJ1-2; weak D call: TRBD1 (6 bases). The CDR3 spans 11 residues. V was cut by 6 bases and J by 8 bases, with 10 bases left in between. Germline CDR1 and CDR2: LGHNT and FRNRAP. The CDR3, as DNA: TGTGCTAGTGGGTGGGGGCTGGGCTACACCTTC. Its protein is CASGWGLGYTF. The full variable domain, completed using reference TRBV12-5 and TRBJ1-2, is DARVTQTPRHKVTEMGQEVTMRCQPILGHNTVFWYRQTMMQGLELLAYFRNRAPLDDSGMPKDRFSAEMPDATLATLKIQPSEPRDSAVYFCASGWGLGYTFGSGTRLTVV.

The chain links TRBV30 to TRBJ2-6, with TRBD1 identical over 8 bases. V lost 4 bases, J lost 0 bases, and 8 bases stayed unmatched. This CDR3 has 17 residues. Germline assignment: CDR1 GTSNPN and CDR2 SVGIG (reference sequence). As DNA, the CDR3 is TGTGCCTGGAACCGACCAGGGGGCCTCTCTGGGGCCAACGTCCTGACTTTC. Its translation is CAWNRPGGLSGANVLTF.

The chain is built from TRBV4-1 and TRBJ2-7; D might be TRBD1 (6 bases). This CDR3 has 16 amino acids. CDR1 and CDR2 from the germline V gene are MGHRA and YSYEKL. The V end lost 0 bases, the J end lost 4 bases, and 16 bases lay between the germline ends. This CDR3 reads CASSQDDRQGSYEQYF. As DNA, the CDR3 is TGCGCCAGCAGCCAAGATGATCGGCAGGGGTCGTACGAGCAGTACTTC.

The V gene is TRBV4-3, the J gene TRBJ2-3; TRBD2 is a possible D gene (7 bases). This CDR3 comprises 16 residues. V lost 0 bases and J 6 bases, leaving 16 bases between the germline ends. Per germline, CDR1 LGHNA and CDR2 YSLEER. The CDR3 sequence is CASSQEAGAGWDTQYF. The CDR3 DNA is TGCGCCAGCAGCCAAGAGGCGGGGGCCGGGTGGGATACGCAGTATTTT.

The chain carries TRBV14 and TRBJ1-1, with 9 positions matching TRBD1. The CDR3 consists of 15 residues. Trimming took 5 bases from V and 5 from J; bases not matched to a gene: 9. Germline CDR1 SGHDN, CDR2 FVKESK. The CDR3 DNA reads as TGTGCCAGCAGCGCGTCGACAGGGGGGGGGACTGAAGCTTTCTTT. Translating gives CASSASTGGGTEAFF.